These T cell receptor beta chains were read from a single sample in a study of blood T cell repertoires in COVID-19. The repertoire was sequenced with immunoSEQ multiplex PCR; TCRdb's copy has only in-frame clones and lacks some. The sample contains 35,000 or so clones, roughly nine tenths of which appear only once. Sequencing was performed on peripheral blood. These receptors all come from a man aged 60 to 75 with active or convalescent COVID-19. Both conserved end residues are part of each CDR3. The D gene is left open where the match is weak. The size field is filled for only some rows; it gives once, few, many or a size class.

j_call: TRBJ2-3
v_call: TRBV2
clone_size: NA
d_call: TRBD2
cdr3_nt: TGTGCCAGCAGTGAAGAACTAGCGGGGGTTCGGGTGGATTTT
cdr3_aa: CASSEELAGVRVDF

j_call: TRBJ2-3
v_call: TRBV4-3
clone_size: NA
d_call: NA
cdr3_nt: TGCGCCAGCAGCCAAGATCTTGCGGCTTTGAGAAATACGCAGTATTTT
cdr3_aa: CASSQDLAALRNTQYF

j_call: TRBJ2-1
v_call: TRBV18
clone_size: NA
d_call: TRBD2
cdr3_nt: TGTGCCAGCTCACCACCGAGCGGGAGGAACAATGAGCAGTTCTTC
cdr3_aa: CASSPPSGRNNEQFF

j_call: TRBJ2-5
v_call: TRBV6-1
clone_size: NA
d_call: NA
cdr3_nt: TGTGCCAGCAGTGAAACAGAGGGCCGGCAGACCCAGTACTTC
cdr3_aa: CASSETEGRQTQYF

j_call: TRBJ2-7
v_call: TRBV5-4
clone_size: NA
d_call: TRBD2
cdr3_nt: TGTGCCAGCAGCGGGGGACTAGCGGGGGCCCCGAGATTTAGGGAGCAGTACTTC
cdr3_aa: CASSGGLAGAPRFREQYF

j_call: TRBJ1-5
v_call: TRBV6-4
clone_size: NA
d_call: NA
cdr3_nt: TGTGCCAGCAGTGCAGAATTCAATCAGCCCCAGCATTTT
cdr3_aa: CASSAEFNQPQHF

j_call: TRBJ2-1
v_call: TRBV7-9
clone_size: NA
d_call: NA
cdr3_nt: TGTGCCAGCAGCTTAGATGGAGGGTTCGCCTACAATGAGCAGTTCTTC
cdr3_aa: CASSLDGGFAYNEQFF

j_call: TRBJ1-3
v_call: TRBV2
clone_size: NA
d_call: NA
cdr3_nt: TGTGCCAGCAGTGGTACACCCAGCTCTGGAAACACCATATATTTT
cdr3_aa: CASSGTPSSGNTIYF

j_call: TRBJ2-5
v_call: TRBV15
clone_size: NA
d_call: NA
cdr3_nt: TGTGCCACCAGCAGGGGCAGCCAAGAGACCCAGTACTTC
cdr3_aa: CATSRGSQETQYF

j_call: TRBJ1-3
v_call: TRBV6-5
clone_size: once
d_call: NA
cdr3_nt: TGTGCCAGCAGCGCCCAGGGATCGGGAAACACCATATATTTT
cdr3_aa: CASSAQGSGNTIYF

j_call: TRBJ2-7
v_call: TRBV28
clone_size: NA
d_call: NA
cdr3_nt: TGTGCCAGCAGTATCCCAGGGTACGAGCAGTACTTC
cdr3_aa: CASSIPGYEQYF

j_call: TRBJ1-5
v_call: TRBV5-1
clone_size: NA
d_call: NA
cdr3_nt: TGCGCCAGCAGCTTGGGCATCTATAGCAATCAGCCCCAGCATTTT
cdr3_aa: CASSLGIYSNQPQHF

j_call: TRBJ2-1
v_call: TRBV5-8
clone_size: once
d_call: TRBD2
cdr3_nt: TGTGCCAGCAGCTTATGGATGTCGGGGGGGACTTATAATGAGCAGTTCTTC
cdr3_aa: CASSLWMSGGTYNEQFF

j_call: TRBJ2-1
v_call: TRBV14
clone_size: NA
d_call: TRBD2
cdr3_nt: TGTGCCAGCAGCCAAGGGCGGGTAGGTCGAGGCCTAGCGGGCCTCGATGAGCAGTTCTTC
cdr3_aa: CASSQGRVGRGLAGLDEQFF

j_call: TRBJ1-5
v_call: TRBV28
clone_size: NA
d_call: NA
cdr3_nt: TGTGCCAGCAGTCCCCCCAGGGTGCCCCGTAATCAGCCCCAGCATTTT
cdr3_aa: CASSPPRVPRNQPQHF

j_call: TRBJ2-7
v_call: TRBV11-3
clone_size: NA
d_call: NA
cdr3_nt: TGTGCCAGCAGCTCCGCAGCCTCGGGCGAGCAGTACTTC
cdr3_aa: CASSSAASGEQYF

j_call: TRBJ1-1
v_call: TRBV7-2
clone_size: NA
d_call: NA
cdr3_nt: TGTGCCAGCAGCTTTCTGGGGGGGGGCACTGAAGCTTTCTTT
cdr3_aa: CASSFLGGGTEAFF

j_call: TRBJ1-6
v_call: TRBV27
clone_size: NA
d_call: NA
cdr3_nt: TGTGCCAGCAGTTTAGCGTGGAGTAATTCACCCCTCCACTTT
cdr3_aa: CASSLAWSNSPLHF

j_call: TRBJ2-7
v_call: TRBV19
clone_size: NA
d_call: NA
cdr3_nt: TGTGCCACCGACAGCGGGTCCTACGAGCAGTACTTC
cdr3_aa: CATDSGSYEQYF

j_call: TRBJ2-2
v_call: TRBV11-2
clone_size: NA
d_call: NA
cdr3_nt: TGTGCCAGCAGCTTAGGTTCTTGGCAATCGAACACCGGGGAGCTGTTTTTT
cdr3_aa: CASSLGSWQSNTGELFF

j_call: TRBJ1-3
v_call: TRBV19
clone_size: few
d_call: NA
cdr3_nt: TGTGCCAGTAGTATACGGACCTCGGGAGCCTCTGGAAACACCATATATTTT
cdr3_aa: CASSIRTSGASGNTIYF

j_call: TRBJ2-1
v_call: TRBV5-6
clone_size: NA
d_call: NA
cdr3_nt: TGTGCCAGCAGCTCCCCCGGGACTGGATACAATGAGCAGTTCTTC
cdr3_aa: CASSSPGTGYNEQFF

j_call: TRBJ2-3
v_call: TRBV30
clone_size: NA
d_call: TRBD2
cdr3_nt: TGTGCCGCCGGGGGGGCCTCTAGCACAGATACGCAGTATTTT
cdr3_aa: CAAGGASSTDTQYF

j_call: TRBJ2-5
v_call: TRBV6-5
clone_size: NA
d_call: TRBD2
cdr3_nt: TGTGCCAGCAGTTATCAACTAGCGGGCTTCCAAGAGACCCAGTACTTC
cdr3_aa: CASSYQLAGFQETQYF

j_call: TRBJ2-2
v_call: TRBV6-1
clone_size: NA
d_call: NA
cdr3_nt: TGTGCCAGCAGTGAACTAAGCAGGTCTAACACCGGGGAGCTGTTTTTT
cdr3_aa: CASSELSRSNTGELFF

j_call: TRBJ1-2
v_call: TRBV11-2
clone_size: NA
d_call: NA
cdr3_nt: TGTGCCAGCAGCTCGCAGGGGAGTAGGGGCTACACCTTC
cdr3_aa: CASSSQGSRGYTF

j_call: TRBJ1-3
v_call: TRBV15
clone_size: NA
d_call: NA
cdr3_nt: TGTGCCACCAGCAGAGATAGCACCTCAGGAAACACCATATATTTT
cdr3_aa: CATSRDSTSGNTIYF

j_call: TRBJ2-5
v_call: TRBV5-1
clone_size: NA
d_call: TRBD1
cdr3_nt: TGCGCCAGCAGCACGACAGGGGTAGGGGAGACCCAGTACTTC
cdr3_aa: CASSTTGVGETQYF

j_call: TRBJ1-2
v_call: TRBV11-2
clone_size: NA
d_call: NA
cdr3_nt: TGTGCCAGCAGCTTAGACCGAAACTCGGGCTACACCTTC
cdr3_aa: CASSLDRNSGYTF

j_call: TRBJ1-5
v_call: TRBV28
clone_size: NA
d_call: NA
cdr3_nt: TGTGCCAGCAGTCCGAACGGGAGGAGCAGCAATCAGCCCCAGCATTTT
cdr3_aa: CASSPNGRSSNQPQHF

j_call: TRBJ2-7
v_call: TRBV7-2
clone_size: NA
d_call: TRBD2
cdr3_nt: TGTGCCAGCAGCCTCGGACTAGCGGGTAATAACGAGCAGTACTTC
cdr3_aa: CASSLGLAGNNEQYF

j_call: TRBJ2-2
v_call: TRBV18
clone_size: NA
d_call: NA
cdr3_nt: TGTGCCAGCTCACCAACCGGGCGGGACGGGGAGCTGTTTTTT
cdr3_aa: CASSPTGRDGELFF

j_call: TRBJ2-1
v_call: TRBV7-8
clone_size: once
d_call: NA
cdr3_nt: TGTGCCAGCAGCTTAGGGGGCTCCAATGAGCAGTTCTTC
cdr3_aa: CASSLGGSNEQFF

j_call: TRBJ2-3
v_call: TRBV5-5
clone_size: NA
d_call: TRBD1
cdr3_nt: TGTGCCAGCAGCTTTCTACAGGGGCCAGATACGCAGTATTTT
cdr3_aa: CASSFLQGPDTQYF

j_call: TRBJ1-2
v_call: TRBV28
clone_size: few
d_call: NA
cdr3_nt: TGTGCCAGCAGTTTAGACAGCTATGGCTACACCTTC
cdr3_aa: CASSLDSYGYTF

j_call: TRBJ1-1
v_call: TRBV7-2
clone_size: NA
d_call: TRBD1
cdr3_nt: TGTGCCAGCAGTTACCCGGGACAGCCATTGAACACTGAAGCTTTCTTT
cdr3_aa: CASSYPGQPLNTEAFF

j_call: TRBJ1-3
v_call: TRBV19
clone_size: NA
d_call: NA
cdr3_nt: TGTGCCAGTATTGCAGGGTCAAGTGGAAACACCATATATTTT
cdr3_aa: CASIAGSSGNTIYF

j_call: TRBJ1-1
v_call: TRBV28
clone_size: NA
d_call: NA
cdr3_nt: TGTGCCAGCAGTTTTTCCAGGGCGAACACTGAAGCTTTCTTT
cdr3_aa: CASSFSRANTEAFF

j_call: TRBJ2-2
v_call: TRBV6-4
clone_size: NA
d_call: TRBD2
cdr3_nt: TGTGCCAGCAGTCGACTAGCGGGAGGGTCCGGGGAGCTGTTTTTT
cdr3_aa: CASSRLAGGSGELFF

j_call: TRBJ1-1
v_call: TRBV19
clone_size: NA
d_call: TRBD1
cdr3_nt: TGTGCCAGTAGTGTTCGGACAGGGACGGGCACTGAAGCTTTCTTT
cdr3_aa: CASSVRTGTGTEAFF

j_call: TRBJ2-7
v_call: TRBV27
clone_size: NA
d_call: NA
cdr3_nt: TGTGCCAGCAGGACCGACAGGCGCCCCTACGAGCAGTACTTC
cdr3_aa: CASRTDRRPYEQYF

j_call: TRBJ1-4
v_call: TRBV5-1
clone_size: NA
d_call: TRBD1
cdr3_nt: TGCGCCAGCAGCCTGGAGGGGGCAGCTAATGAAAAACTGTTTTTT
cdr3_aa: CASSLEGAANEKLFF

j_call: TRBJ2-5
v_call: TRBV7-9
clone_size: NA
d_call: TRBD2
cdr3_nt: TGTGCCAGCAGCTCACTCGGACTAGTTGGGACCCAGTACTTC
cdr3_aa: CASSSLGLVGTQYF

j_call: TRBJ1-1
v_call: TRBV6-5
clone_size: NA
d_call: NA
cdr3_nt: TGTGCCAGCAGTTACTCGACAGGCTTGAACACTGAAGCTTTCTTT
cdr3_aa: CASSYSTGLNTEAFF

j_call: TRBJ1-6
v_call: TRBV7-9
clone_size: NA
d_call: NA
cdr3_nt: TGTGCCAGCAGCTTATTGGGGGGGCTGGGGACACCCCTCCACTTT
cdr3_aa: CASSLLGGLGTPLHF

j_call: TRBJ1-5
v_call: TRBV6-5
clone_size: NA
d_call: NA
cdr3_nt: TGTGCCAGCAGACGACAGAGGAATAGCAATCAGCCCCAGCATTTT
cdr3_aa: CASRRQRNSNQPQHF

j_call: TRBJ1-5
v_call: TRBV19
clone_size: NA
d_call: NA
cdr3_nt: TGTGCCAGTAGTATAAGCGGGAAGAGCAATCAGCCCCAGCATTTT
cdr3_aa: CASSISGKSNQPQHF

j_call: TRBJ2-1
v_call: TRBV7-8
clone_size: once
d_call: NA
cdr3_nt: TGTGCCAGCAGCTTAGGACTTGGGAGGGGGGTCTACAATGAGCAGTTCTTC
cdr3_aa: CASSLGLGRGVYNEQFF

j_call: TRBJ1-2
v_call: TRBV10-3
clone_size: NA
d_call: TRBD1
cdr3_nt: TGTGCCATCAGGGGGGACAGCTCCTATGGCTACACCTTC
cdr3_aa: CAIRGDSSYGYTF